What follows are 13 T cell receptor beta chains derived from one specimen sequenced in a study of technical replicates of blood from several donors. The method was immunoSEQ multiplex PCR; TCRdb's version includes in-frame clones alone and lacks a portion of them. Of 85,000 to 90,000 clones listed, 80% to 95% were seen once; the top ten hold roughly 0.25%. Sequenced sample: T cells isolated from PBMCs. Source of these receptors: a human donor in good health.

The chain is built from TRBV4-2 and TRBJ2-3; 9 bases map to TRBD2. V shed 5 bases, J shed 1 base, and the junction held 4 bases outside the gene matches. CDR1 LGHNA and CDR2 YNFKEQ come from the germline V gene. This CDR3 comprises 15 residues. This CDR3 is CASSAPSGGTDTQYF. CDR3 nucleotide sequence: TGTGCCAGCAGCGCTCCTAGCGGGGGCACAGATACGCAGTATTTT.

The chain is built from TRBV7-2 and TRBJ2-2; no clear D gene. Germline CDR1 and CDR2: SGHTA and FQGNSA. With 1 base removed from V and 4 bases from J, the gap between germline ends came to 13 bases. CDR3 length: 16 residues. The CDR3 here is CASSLERQGVTGELFF. CDR3 coding DNA: TGTGCCAGCAGCTTAGAACGACAAGGCGTCACCGGGGAGCTGTTTTTT. Drawing the rest from reference TRBV7-2 and TRBJ2-2, the complete variable domain is GAGVSQSPSNKVTEKGKDVELRCDPISGHTALYWYRQSLGQGLEFLIYFQGNSAPDKSGLPSDRFSAERTGGSVSTLTIQRTQQEDSAVYLCASSLERQGVTGELFFGEGSRLTVL.

J is TRBJ2-7 and V is TRBV6-5; D remains unclear. The CDR3 consists of 13 residues. The germline CDR1 and CDR2 sequences are MNHEY and SVGAGI. Trimming took 6 bases from V and 7 from J, leaving 16 bases between them. The CDR3 bases are TGTGCCAGCAGAAACCCAAGACTTAGTGAGCAGTACTTC. As protein: CASRNPRLSEQYF.

The chain has TRBV30 and TRBJ2-1, with unresolved D. CDR1 is GTSNPN and CDR2 is SVGIG in the germline V gene (reference sequence). The CDR3 loop spans 12 amino acids. Trimming shortened V by 4 bases and J by 5 bases, and 9 bases separated the two germline ends. DNA of the CDR3: TGTGCCTGGAACCCGGTGGACAATGAGCAGTTCTTC. Protein sequence: CAWNPVDNEQFF.

The CDR3 loop is CASRFNRDRMNTGELFF. The CDR3 DNA sequence: TGTGCCAGCAGATTTAACCGGGACAGGATGAACACCGGGGAGCTGTTTTTT. The rearrangement joins TRBV11-3 to TRBJ2-2, with 8 nucleotides matching TRBD1. The ends lost 6 bases at V and 1 base at J; junction bases unmatched: 10. Germline V lookup: CDR1 SGHNT, CDR2 YENEEA. The CDR3 sequence is 17 residues long.

The chain is built from TRBV29-1 and TRBJ2-1, with D maybe TRBD2 (5 bases). This CDR3 has 12 amino acids. Germline loops: CDR1 SQVTM, CDR2 ANQGSEA. Between the trimmed V and J ends, which lost 3 bases and 6 bases, there was a span of 9 bases. The CDR3 is CSVEYEGNEQFF. The CDR3 DNA reads as TGCAGCGTTGAGTACGAGGGCAATGAGCAGTTCTTC.

The chain links TRBV9 to TRBJ2-7; D might be TRBD2 (5 bases). V was clipped by 0 bases and J by 4 bases, with 14 bases between them. The CDR3 contains 15 residues. In germline, CDR1 is SGDLS, CDR2 YYNGEE. This CDR3 is CASSVEVSGEYEQYF. DNA for the CDR3: TGTGCCAGCAGCGTAGAGGTCAGCGGTGAGTACGAGCAGTACTTC.

This chain uses TRBV28 with TRBJ1-5; possible D gene TRBD1, 5 bases. Trimming shortened V by 7 bases and J by 0 bases, and 13 bases separated the two germline ends. The CDR3 has 15 residues. Germline CDR1 reads MDHEN; CDR2 reads SYDVKM. The CDR3, as DNA: TGTGCCAGCATTGGAGGGGCAAATAGCAATCAGCCCCAGCATTTT. As protein: CASIGGANSNQPQHF. The full variable domain, rest sourced from reference TRBV28 and TRBJ1-5, is DVKVTQSSRYLVKRTGEKVFLECVQDMDHENMFWYRQDPGLGLRLIYFSYDVKMKEKGDIPEGYSVSREKKERFSLILESASTNQTSMYLCASIGGANSNQPQHFGDGTRLSIL.

This clone was seen a handful of times. The chain joins TRBV30 to TRBJ2-2; TRBD2 might be the D (5 bases). CDR3 length equals 13 residues. With 3 bases removed from V and 1 base from J, the gap between germline ends came to 6 bases. Looked up from germline, CDR1 is GTSNPN and CDR2 is SVGIG (reference sequence). This chain's CDR3 is CAWRGRNTGELFF. For the CDR3, the DNA is TGTGCCTGGAGAGGGAGGAACACCGGGGAGCTGTTTTTT. Supplemented by reference TRBV30 and TRBJ2-2, the full variable domain reads SQTIHQWPATLVQPVGSPLSLECTVEGTSNPNLYWYRQAAGRGLQLLFYSVGIGQISSEVPQNLSASRPQDRQFILSSKKLLLSDSGFYLCAWRGRNTGELFFGEGSRLTVL.

The chain recombines TRBV5-1 with TRBJ1-2; 8 bases are a match to TRBD1. J was trimmed by 4 bases and V by 0 bases; bases with no gene match: 8. CDR3 length: 16 amino acids. In germline, CDR1 is SGHRS, CDR2 YFSETQ. Written as DNA, the CDR3 is TGCGCCAGCAGCTTGGATACGGACAGGGTTTTCTATGGCTACACCTTC. The encoded protein is CASSLDTDRVFYGYTF.

This clone has just a few counts. The genes are TRBV7-9 and TRBJ1-1, with D tentatively TRBD1 (6 bases). The CDR3 covers 15 residues. CDR1 and CDR2 (germline): SEHNR, FQNEAQ (reference sequence). Trimming stripped 5 bases from V and 4 bases from J, with 17 bases between. The CDR3 reads CASSLRLTGSTEAFF. For the CDR3, the DNA is TGTGCCAGCAGCCTCCGTTTGACAGGTAGCACTGAAGCTTTCTTT.

CDR3 region: CASAPRYLDRGHWNEQFF. CDR3 DNA: TGTGCCAGCGCTCCGCGTTATCTCGACAGGGGGCATTGGAATGAGCAGTTCTTC. The chain carries TRBV7-6 and TRBJ2-1; 10 nucleotides agree with TRBD1. The CDR3 runs 18 residues. Germline lookup yields CDR1 SGHVS and CDR2 FNYEAQ. With V trimmed by 8 bases and J by 7 bases, 20 bases remained unmatched.

This rearrangement joins TRBV30 to TRBJ1-1; 7 bases fit TRBD1. CDR1 and CDR2 (germline): GTSNPN, SVGIG (reference sequence). CDR3 length: 13 residues. V dropped 3 bases and J dropped 4; count of bases not matched to a gene: 5. CDR3 nucleotides: TGTGCCTGGAGGGCAGGGGGACGCACTGAAGCTTTCTTT. Its protein is CAWRAGGRTEAFF.